The T cell receptor beta chain described here comes from a study of cytomegalovirus exposure and HLA in healthy donors. Regarding this clone: What it binds is not known.

It was healthy bone marrow donors who served as donors. Researchers ran the PCR with 60 Vbeta and 13 Jbeta primers. Assay used: immunoSEQ multiplex PCR; TCRdb lists only in-frame clones, some missing. Of roughly 86,000 clones listed, roughly 63% were seen once; the top ten hold about a fifth. The CDR3 contains 15 residues. V lost 2 bases and J 4 bases, leaving 11 bases between the germline ends. The germline gives CDR1 MNHEY, CDR2 SMNVEV (reference sequence). General study findings and limits: Likely technical artifact: a cluster of highly shared sequence variants.

Sequences were obtained from PBMCs. The clonotype was recovered from a woman in her forties or fifties in good health and CMV-seropositive. The rearrangement joins TRBV27 to TRBJ1-4; D might be TRBD1 (6 bases). The CDR3 bases are TGTGCCAGCAGTTTAATGGGGGCAAGTAATGAAAAACTGTTTTTT. Amino acids: CASSLMGASNEKLFF.